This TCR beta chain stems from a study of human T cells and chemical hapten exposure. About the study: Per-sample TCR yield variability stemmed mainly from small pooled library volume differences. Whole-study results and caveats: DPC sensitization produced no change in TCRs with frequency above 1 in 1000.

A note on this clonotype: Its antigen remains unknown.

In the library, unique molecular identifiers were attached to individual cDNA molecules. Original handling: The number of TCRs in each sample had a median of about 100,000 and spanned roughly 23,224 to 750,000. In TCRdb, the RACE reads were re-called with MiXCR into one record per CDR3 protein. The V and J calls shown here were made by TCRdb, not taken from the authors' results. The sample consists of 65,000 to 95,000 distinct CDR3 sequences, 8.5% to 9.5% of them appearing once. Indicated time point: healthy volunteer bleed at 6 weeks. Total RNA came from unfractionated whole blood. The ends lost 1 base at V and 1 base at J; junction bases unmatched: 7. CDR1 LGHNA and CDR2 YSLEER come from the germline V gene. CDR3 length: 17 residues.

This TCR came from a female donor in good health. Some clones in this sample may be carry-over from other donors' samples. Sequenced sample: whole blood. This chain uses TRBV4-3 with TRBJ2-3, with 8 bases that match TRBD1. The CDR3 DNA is TGCGCCAGCAGCCAAGCTAGAGGGACAGGCCGCACAGATACGCAGTATTTT. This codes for CASSQARGTGRTDTQYF.